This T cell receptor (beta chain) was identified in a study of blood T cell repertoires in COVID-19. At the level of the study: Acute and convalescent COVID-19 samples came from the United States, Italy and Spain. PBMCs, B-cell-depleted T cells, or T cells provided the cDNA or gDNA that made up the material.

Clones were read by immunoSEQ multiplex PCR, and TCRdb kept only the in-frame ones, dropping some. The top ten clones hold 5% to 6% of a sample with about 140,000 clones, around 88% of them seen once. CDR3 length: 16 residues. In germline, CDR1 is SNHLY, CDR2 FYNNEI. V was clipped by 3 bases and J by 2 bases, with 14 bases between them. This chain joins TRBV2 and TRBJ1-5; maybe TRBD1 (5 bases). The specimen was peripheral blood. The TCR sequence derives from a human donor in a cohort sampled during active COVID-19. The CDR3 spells CASSDPGSGGNQPQHF. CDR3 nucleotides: TGTGCCAGCAGTGACCCGGGGTCGGGGGGCAATCAGCCCCAGCATTTT.